This TCR beta chain was sequenced in a study of T cells in tuberculosis. Sorting used thawed, overnight-rested PBMC stained with anti-CD3, a viability dye and GMM-loaded CD1B tetramer. CD1B tetramers were loaded with Rhodococcus equi-derived C32 glucose monomycolate. Approximately 100,000 tetramer-negative cells were sorted from each donor. Per the germline V gene, CDR1 is MNHEY and CDR2 is SVGAGI. V lost 0 bases to trimming and J lost 1 base, with 13 bases between them. The CDR3 loop spans 16 amino acids. Sequencing of TCR-alpha and TCR-beta chains was unpaired. The data were produced by immunoSEQ multiplex PCR, yet TCRdb's version contains in-frame clones alone and is incomplete. The sample holds some 90,000 clones, approximately 91% seen once. Study-wide results and caveats: The stringent gate may have excluded weak CD1B-GMM tetramer binders.

The genes are TRBV6-5 and TRBJ2-7; weak D call: TRBD1 (6 bases). The sequencing sample was made of CD1b-GMM tetramer-negative cells sorted from PBMCs. This clonotype was sampled from an adult woman with latent tuberculosis. In nucleotides, the CDR3 is TGTGCCAGCAGTTACTCAAATATCGACAGGTCCTACGAGCAGTACTTC. It codes for CASSYSNIDRSYEQYF.